Listed below are T cell receptor beta chains from one sample, sequenced in a study of control samples from healthy donors and cancer patients. Profiled with immunoSEQ multiplex PCR; TCRdb holds only in-frame clones, not every one. The data contain 130,000 to 150,000 clones, approximately 93% of them singletons. The sample taken for sequencing was blood. These receptors originate from a man younger than 30 in good health. Both conserved end residues are part of each CDR3. A D gene is named only where the DNA matches it firmly. Clone size is shown for a subset of rows, as once, few, many or a class of expanded clone.

d_call: NA
j_call: TRBJ2-7
v_call: TRBV5-1
clone_size: NA
cdr3_nt: TGCGCCAGCAGCCCCTTCCGAGACTCCTACGAGCAGTACTTC
cdr3_aa: CASSPFRDSYEQYF

d_call: NA
j_call: TRBJ2-1
v_call: TRBV7-7
clone_size: NA
cdr3_nt: TGTGCTAGCAGCTTGGGGCAGGGGACCAACAATGAGCAGTTCTTC
cdr3_aa: CASSLGQGTNNEQFF

d_call: NA
j_call: TRBJ2-7
v_call: TRBV11-3
clone_size: NA
cdr3_nt: TGTGCCAGCAGCTTAGTACAGGACCCCTACGAGCAGTACTTC
cdr3_aa: CASSLVQDPYEQYF

d_call: NA
j_call: TRBJ1-3
v_call: TRBV15
clone_size: NA
cdr3_nt: TGTGCCACCAGCAGAGATCCGGACTTGGCTGGAAACACCATATATTTT
cdr3_aa: CATSRDPDLAGNTIYF

d_call: NA
j_call: TRBJ2-7
v_call: TRBV19
clone_size: once
cdr3_nt: TGTGCCAGTAGTATTCGGTGGCAGGGCGAGAACGAGCAGTACTTC
cdr3_aa: CASSIRWQGENEQYF

d_call: NA
j_call: TRBJ1-1
v_call: TRBV6-2/TRBV6-3
clone_size: NA
cdr3_nt: TGTGCCAGCAGCCCCCGTGGACAAACTGAAGCTTTCTTT
cdr3_aa: CASSPRGQTEAFF

d_call: TRBD2
j_call: TRBJ2-7
v_call: TRBV5-1
clone_size: NA
cdr3_nt: TGCGCCAGCAGCTCGTTAGCGGGGTTCGCCTACGAGCAGTACTTC
cdr3_aa: CASSSLAGFAYEQYF

d_call: TRBD1
j_call: TRBJ1-6
v_call: TRBV30
clone_size: NA
cdr3_nt: TGTGCCTGGAGTGCACGGACAGGGACTTATAATTCACCCCTCCACTTT
cdr3_aa: CAWSARTGTYNSPLHF

d_call: NA
j_call: TRBJ1-1
v_call: TRBV28
clone_size: NA
cdr3_nt: TGTGCCAGCAGTTTATATGCGGGGGGAGGCACTGAAGCTTTCTTT
cdr3_aa: CASSLYAGGGTEAFF

d_call: NA
j_call: TRBJ1-1
v_call: TRBV6-5
clone_size: NA
cdr3_nt: TGTGCCAGCAGGAGGGGGGGGGAGAACACTGAAGCTTTCTTT
cdr3_aa: CASRRGGENTEAFF

d_call: TRBD2
j_call: TRBJ2-7
v_call: TRBV7-2
clone_size: NA
cdr3_nt: TGTGCCAGCAGCTTGAAGCCTAGCGGGACCGAGCAGTACTTC
cdr3_aa: CASSLKPSGTEQYF

d_call: NA
j_call: TRBJ2-7
v_call: TRBV5-5
clone_size: NA
cdr3_nt: TGTGCCAGCAGCTTGGGGAGCTCCTTGCGGTGGCAGTACTTC
cdr3_aa: CASSLGSSLRWQYF

d_call: NA
j_call: TRBJ1-1
v_call: TRBV10-3
clone_size: NA
cdr3_nt: TGTGCCACTGGGGTGGAGAGGGCACAAAACACTGAAGCTTTCTTT
cdr3_aa: CATGVERAQNTEAFF

d_call: NA
j_call: TRBJ2-7
v_call: TRBV6-5
clone_size: NA
cdr3_nt: TGTGCCAGCAGCCCGACAGGATATGTTTCCTACGAGCAGTACTTC
cdr3_aa: CASSPTGYVSYEQYF

d_call: NA
j_call: TRBJ2-3
v_call: TRBV15
clone_size: NA
cdr3_nt: TGTGCCACCAGCAGAGAGGAGGGGACAGATACGCAGTATTTT
cdr3_aa: CATSREEGTDTQYF

d_call: NA
j_call: TRBJ2-2
v_call: TRBV7-2
clone_size: NA
cdr3_nt: TGTGCCAGCAGCTTAGTCGGAGTGAACACCGGGGAGCTGTTTTTT
cdr3_aa: CASSLVGVNTGELFF

d_call: TRBD1
j_call: TRBJ2-5
v_call: TRBV6-6
clone_size: NA
cdr3_nt: TGTGCCAGCAACCCGGGACAGGGTCTCCAGACCCAGTACTTC
cdr3_aa: CASNPGQGLQTQYF

d_call: NA
j_call: TRBJ2-3
v_call: TRBV9
clone_size: NA
cdr3_nt: TGTGCCAGCAGCGTACTAGGGGATACGCAGTATTTT
cdr3_aa: CASSVLGDTQYF

d_call: TRBD1
j_call: TRBJ2-3
v_call: TRBV29-1
clone_size: NA
cdr3_nt: TGCAGCGTTGGAACAGGGGGCAGCTTTACAGATACGCAGTATTTT
cdr3_aa: CSVGTGGSFTDTQYF

d_call: TRBD1
j_call: TRBJ1-2
v_call: TRBV5-6
clone_size: NA
cdr3_nt: TGTGCCAGCAGCTTTGGCAGGGGGTTTGGCTACACCTTC
cdr3_aa: CASSFGRGFGYTF

d_call: TRBD2
j_call: TRBJ2-3
v_call: TRBV27
clone_size: NA
cdr3_nt: TGTGCCAGCAGTGCTCGGACACGGGAAGCGGGGAGCACAGATACGCAGTATTTT
cdr3_aa: CASSARTREAGSTDTQYF

d_call: TRBD1
j_call: TRBJ1-5
v_call: TRBV7-9
clone_size: NA
cdr3_nt: TGTGCCAGCAGCGTTAACGACAGGGCGGATCAGCCCCAGCATTTT
cdr3_aa: CASSVNDRADQPQHF

d_call: NA
j_call: TRBJ2-3
v_call: TRBV3-1/TRBV3-2
clone_size: few
cdr3_nt: TGTGCCAGCAGCCAAGGGGGATCCACAGATACGCAGTATTTT
cdr3_aa: CASSQGGSTDTQYF

d_call: NA
j_call: TRBJ2-7
v_call: TRBV5-6
clone_size: NA
cdr3_nt: TGTGCCAGCAGCTTGTACTGGCAGGCAGTCTACGAGCAGTACTTC
cdr3_aa: CASSLYWQAVYEQYF

d_call: NA
j_call: TRBJ2-3
v_call: TRBV19
clone_size: once
cdr3_nt: TGTGCCAGTAGTATAGCGGACCCCACAGATACGCAGTATTTT
cdr3_aa: CASSIADPTDTQYF

d_call: NA
j_call: TRBJ1-5
v_call: TRBV28
clone_size: NA
cdr3_nt: TGTGCCAGCAGTTTGGTATCGGGGGGCAATCAGCCCCAGCATTTT
cdr3_aa: CASSLVSGGNQPQHF

d_call: NA
j_call: TRBJ1-1
v_call: TRBV19
clone_size: NA
cdr3_nt: TGTGCCAGTAGTATAGGGGGTCGGGACACTGAAGCTTTCTTT
cdr3_aa: CASSIGGRDTEAFF

d_call: NA
j_call: TRBJ2-7
v_call: TRBV3-1/TRBV3-2
clone_size: NA
cdr3_nt: TGTGCCAGCAGCCAAGTTGCAGCGGGCTCGGGTGAGCAGTACTTC
cdr3_aa: CASSQVAAGSGEQYF

d_call: NA
j_call: TRBJ2-7
v_call: TRBV18
clone_size: NA
cdr3_nt: TGTGCCAGCTCACCAAACTGGGGGTCCTACGAGCAGTACTTC
cdr3_aa: CASSPNWGSYEQYF

d_call: NA
j_call: TRBJ2-1
v_call: TRBV2
clone_size: NA
cdr3_nt: TGTGCCAGCACAGAGGGGCGGAACTACAATGAGCAGTTCTTC
cdr3_aa: CASTEGRNYNEQFF

d_call: NA
j_call: TRBJ2-7
v_call: TRBV30
clone_size: NA
cdr3_nt: TGTGCCTGGAGTGTAATGGAGTACGAGCGGCAGTACTTC
cdr3_aa: CAWSVMEYERQYF

d_call: NA
j_call: TRBJ1-1
v_call: TRBV29-1
clone_size: NA
cdr3_nt: TGCAGCGTCGGCGTGGTAGGCACTGAAGCTTTCTTT
cdr3_aa: CSVGVVGTEAFF

d_call: NA
j_call: TRBJ2-3
v_call: TRBV14
clone_size: NA
cdr3_nt: TGTGCCAGCAGCCAAGATTATGGCGCTAACCCCACAGATACGCAGTATTTT
cdr3_aa: CASSQDYGANPTDTQYF

d_call: TRBD1
j_call: TRBJ1-1
v_call: TRBV6-8
clone_size: NA
cdr3_nt: TGTGCCAGCAGTTGGGACAGGGGCCAGGATGAAGCTTTCTTT
cdr3_aa: CASSWDRGQDEAFF

d_call: NA
j_call: TRBJ1-2
v_call: TRBV5-6
clone_size: NA
cdr3_nt: TGTGCCAGCAGCTTGGGAACAGTTGGCTACACCTTC
cdr3_aa: CASSLGTVGYTF

d_call: TRBD2
j_call: TRBJ2-7
v_call: TRBV24-1
clone_size: once
cdr3_nt: TGTGCCACCCAGACCGGGACTAGCGGCTACGAGCAGTACTTC
cdr3_aa: CATQTGTSGYEQYF

d_call: NA
j_call: TRBJ1-2
v_call: TRBV6-6
clone_size: few
cdr3_nt: TGTGCCAGCAGGCGGGGCTTCGACTATGGCTACACCTTC
cdr3_aa: CASRRGFDYGYTF

d_call: NA
j_call: TRBJ1-1
v_call: TRBV2
clone_size: NA
cdr3_nt: TGTGCCAGCAGTGAAGCGGAGGGTATTGAAGCTTTCTTT
cdr3_aa: CASSEAEGIEAFF

d_call: TRBD2
j_call: TRBJ2-1
v_call: TRBV5-6
clone_size: NA
cdr3_nt: TGTGCCAGCAGCCCGCGGCGGGAGAATGAGCAGTTCTTC
cdr3_aa: CASSPRRENEQFF

d_call: NA
j_call: TRBJ1-4
v_call: TRBV19
clone_size: NA
cdr3_nt: TGTGCCAGTAGTTGGGGACTTGAAAAACTGTTTTTT
cdr3_aa: CASSWGLEKLFF

d_call: NA
j_call: TRBJ2-1
v_call: TRBV6-5
clone_size: NA
cdr3_nt: TGTGCCAGCAGTTCTAGCCTTAGCTCCTACAATGAGCAGTTCTTC
cdr3_aa: CASSSSLSSYNEQFF

d_call: NA
j_call: TRBJ2-7
v_call: TRBV11-1
clone_size: NA
cdr3_nt: TGTGCCAGCAGCGCCGCCTACGAGCAGTACTTC
cdr3_aa: CASSAAYEQYF

d_call: TRBD2
j_call: TRBJ2-3
v_call: TRBV4-2
clone_size: once
cdr3_nt: TGTGCCAGCAGCCAAGATGGAGGAGAACTAGCGGGGTTGGATACGCAGTATTTT
cdr3_aa: CASSQDGGELAGLDTQYF

d_call: NA
j_call: TRBJ1-1
v_call: TRBV7-9
clone_size: NA
cdr3_nt: TGTGCCAGCAGCTTACAGGGGATTGGCACTGAAGCTTTCTTT
cdr3_aa: CASSLQGIGTEAFF